This is a list of T cell receptor beta chains from one sample in a study of blood T cell repertoires in COVID-19. The repertoire was sequenced with immunoSEQ multiplex PCR; TCRdb's copy has only in-frame clones and lacks some. This sample has about 120,000 clones, with approximately 81% found just once. The sample consisted of peripheral blood. Receptor source: a woman of 80 years or more with acute or convalescent COVID-19. Each CDR3 is given with its conserved first and last residue. The D gene is left open where the match is weak. Size is stated for part of the rows, as once, few or many counts, or as a class when the clone is expanded.

abundance	j_gene	d_gene	v_gene	CDR3aa	CDR3nt
NA	TRBJ2-5	NA	TRBV7-2	CASSLEGGETQYF	TGTGCCAGCAGCTTGGAGGGGGGGGAGACCCAGTACTTC
NA	TRBJ1-5	NA	TRBV6-5	CASSYEANSQPQHF	TGTGCCAGCAGTTACGAGGCGAATTCTCAGCCCCAGCATTTT
NA	TRBJ2-1	TRBD2	TRBV28	CASRTSGFNEQFF	TGTGCCAGCAGGACTAGCGGGTTCAATGAGCAGTTCTTC
NA	TRBJ1-5	NA	TRBV10-1	CASLRAGTHQPQHF	TGCGCCAGCCTCAGAGCAGGCACCCATCAGCCCCAGCATTTT
NA	TRBJ1-4	TRBD1	TRBV5-1	CASRRDSTTNEKLFF	TGCGCCAGCCGACGGGACAGCACAACTAATGAAAAACTGTTTTTT
few	TRBJ2-7	NA	TRBV6-5	CASSYLRVLYEQYF	TGTGCCAGCAGTTACCTTCGGGTCCTCTACGAGCAGTACTTC
NA	TRBJ2-5	NA	TRBV19	CASSPAVDTQETQYF	TGTGCCAGTAGTCCCGCCGTAGACACCCAAGAGACCCAGTACTTC
NA	TRBJ1-1	TRBD1	TRBV19	CASSVDRLNTEAFF	TGTGCCAGTAGTGTGGACAGGTTGAACACTGAAGCTTTCTTT
NA	TRBJ2-5	TRBD2	TRBV5-4	CASSPASGGRQETQYF	TGTGCCAGCAGCCCCGCTAGCGGGGGGAGACAAGAGACCCAGTACTTC
NA	TRBJ2-3	TRBD2	TRBV7-8	CASSRSGGLTDTQYF	TGTGCCAGCAGCAGGAGCGGGGGGCTCACAGATACGCAGTATTTT
few	TRBJ1-2	NA	TRBV3-1/TRBV3-2	CASSQESLYGYTF	TGTGCCAGCAGCCAAGAGTCCCTCTATGGCTACACCTTC
NA	TRBJ2-3	TRBD2	TRBV5-1	CASNLLAGGTDTQYF	TGCGCCAGCAACCTTCTAGCGGGGGGCACAGATACGCAGTATTTT
NA	TRBJ2-5	NA	TRBV12-3/TRBV12-4	CASSLSQQETQYF	TGTGCCAGCAGTTTAAGTCAGCAAGAGACCCAGTACTTC
NA	TRBJ2-3	TRBD2	TRBV6-1	CASSEASGGAADTQYF	TGTGCCAGCAGTGAAGCGAGCGGGGGGGCGGCAGATACGCAGTATTTT
NA	TRBJ2-7	TRBD1	TRBV5-1	CASSRTRGPSYEQYF	TGCGCCAGCAGCCGAACCAGGGGGCCCTCCTACGAGCAGTACTTC
NA	TRBJ1-4	NA	TRBV5-4	CASSLEPQFATNEKLFF	TGTGCCAGCAGCTTGGAGCCCCAATTTGCAACTAATGAAAAACTGTTTTTT
NA	TRBJ1-1	TRBD1	TRBV19	CASSINTGGNAEAFF	TGTGCCAGTAGTATAAACACAGGGGGCAACGCTGAAGCTTTCTTT
few	TRBJ2-5	NA	TRBV3-1/TRBV3-2	CASSQGTIPQETQYF	TGTGCCAGCAGCCAAGGGACTATTCCCCAAGAGACCCAGTACTTC
few	TRBJ2-5	NA	TRBV7-9	CASSWRGKETQYF	TGTGCCAGCAGTTGGAGGGGCAAAGAGACCCAGTACTTC
NA	TRBJ1-2	TRBD1	TRBV5-6	CASSLRFDRGDYGYTF	TGTGCCAGCAGCTTACGTTTTGACAGGGGGGACTATGGCTACACCTTC
once	TRBJ1-2	TRBD1	TRBV7-2	CASSLGAGGTAGGYTF	TGTGCCAGCAGCTTAGGTGCAGGGGGCACAGCCGGAGGCTACACCTTC
NA	TRBJ1-5	NA	TRBV21-1	CASSKVPYTGGTSNQPQHF	TGTGCCAGCAGCAAAGTACCATACACAGGGGGCACGAGCAATCAGCCCCAGCATTTT
NA	TRBJ2-3	NA	TRBV5-1	CASSFSSAAYTDTQYF	TGCGCCAGCAGCTTCTCGTCAGCGGCCTACACAGATACGCAGTATTTT
once	TRBJ1-5	TRBD1	TRBV5-1	CASSEGQGANQPQHF	TGCGCCAGCAGCGAGGGACAGGGGGCGAATCAGCCCCAGCATTTT
NA	TRBJ2-3	NA	TRBV5-5	CASSPGQTSTDTQYF	TGTGCCAGCAGCCCCGGACAGACCAGCACAGATACGCAGTATTTT
once	TRBJ1-6	NA	TRBV5-6	CASSLSQINSPLHF	TGTGCCAGCAGCTTATCTCAGATTAATTCACCCCTCCACTTT
few	TRBJ2-7	TRBD2	TRBV7-2	CASSLYTSGSYEQYF	TGTGCCAGCAGCTTATATACTAGCGGGTCCTACGAGCAGTACTTC
NA	TRBJ2-2	NA	TRBV19	CASSISRNTGELFF	TGTGCCAGTAGTATTTCTCGGAACACCGGGGAGCTGTTTTTT
NA	TRBJ2-7	NA	TRBV5-6	CASSLVQSRSSYEQYF	TGTGCCAGCAGCTTGGTCCAGTCCCGAAGCTCCTACGAGCAGTACTTC
NA	TRBJ1-1	NA	TRBV6-2/TRBV6-3	CASSYGGVQTEAFF	TGTGCCAGCAGTTATGGGGGGGTCCAGACTGAAGCTTTCTTT
NA	TRBJ2-1	TRBD1	TRBV13	CASSPRGQGVAYNEQFF	TGTGCCAGCAGCCCCAGGGGACAGGGGGTGGCGTACAATGAGCAGTTCTTC
NA	TRBJ2-7	NA	TRBV5-4	CASTPGRSGDEQYF	TGTGCCAGCACCCCCGGGCGGTCCGGGGACGAGCAGTACTTC
NA	TRBJ2-5	TRBD2	TRBV5-8	CASTVGLAGGYQETQYF	TGTGCCAGCACCGTAGGGCTAGCGGGAGGGTACCAAGAGACCCAGTACTTC
NA	TRBJ1-1	NA	TRBV6-5	CASRRTESDTEAFF	TGTGCCAGCAGAAGGACAGAGTCTGACACTGAAGCTTTCTTT
NA	TRBJ2-6	NA	TRBV19	CASSIDLSSGANVLTF	TGTGCCAGTAGTATAGATCTTAGTTCTGGGGCCAACGTCCTGACTTTC
NA	TRBJ1-3	TRBD1	TRBV20-1	CSASTGQGDTIYF	TGCAGTGCTAGTACGGGACAGGGTGACACCATATATTTT
NA	TRBJ1-4	NA	TRBV5-5	CASSFDRLSEKLFF	TGTGCCAGCAGCTTTGACAGACTCTCTGAAAAACTGTTTTTT
NA	TRBJ2-1	TRBD2	TRBV12-5	CASGRLANEQFF	TGTGCTAGTGGACGACTAGCCAATGAGCAGTTCTTC